These 19 T cell receptor beta chains were sequenced from one sample in a study of beta chain features in type 1 diabetes. Isolated RNA was reverse transcribed in full, so expressed TCRB transcripts were sequenced. Libraries were prepared by immunoSEQ multiplex PCR; TCRdb keeps only in-frame clonotypes and omits some of them. Here the sample spans hundreds of thousands of clones, roughly a sixth being singletons. The sample taken for sequencing was naive CD4+ T cells from blood. The source is a man aged 18-30 years in good health.

The chain has TRBV6-1 and TRBJ2-7; 10 bases fit TRBD1. The CDR3 spans 17 residues. V shed 4 bases, J shed 2 bases, and the junction held 11 bases outside the gene matches. Germline V lookup: CDR1 MNHNS, CDR2 SASEGT. CDR3 DNA sequence: TGTGCCAGCAGTGCGGGACAGGGGTTCGTGGAACCCTACGAGCAGTACTTC. This encodes CASSAGQGFVEPYEQYF.

CDR3 DNA sequence: TGTGCCATCAGTGGTGGGGGGCATCAGCCCCAGCATTTT. Its translation is CAISGGGHQPQHF. The chain combines TRBV10-3 with TRBJ1-5, with D possibly matching TRBD1 (6 bases). Germline V lookup: CDR1 ENHRY, CDR2 SYGVKD. V lost 4 bases, J lost 5 bases, and 9 bases lay in between. This CDR3 contains 13 residues.

This clone was recorded a few times. The chain uses TRBV10-3 and TRBJ2-3, with D possibly matching TRBD1 (5 bases). Germline loops: CDR1 ENHRY, CDR2 SYGVKD. This CDR3 is built from 14 residues. Deletions cut 6 bases from V and 2 bases from J, with 12 bases between. CDR3 sequence reads: CAIRMGLITDTQYF. CDR3 nucleotides: TGTGCCATCAGAATGGGGCTAATCACAGATACGCAGTATTTT.

The chain carries TRBV4-2 and TRBJ1-4; D gene uncertain. Per the germline V gene, CDR1 is LGHNA and CDR2 is YNFKEQ. V shed 3 bases and J shed 7 bases, with 12 bases lying between them. The CDR3 has 14 amino acids. The CDR3 DNA reads as TGTGCCAGCAGCCAGGGTTCTGGTGGTGAAAAACTGTTTTTT. It yields the protein CASSQGSGGEKLFF.

This clone was seen a few times. The chain couples TRBV16 to TRBJ2-2, with D unclear. CDR3 size: 16 residues. The ends were cut back, 1 base at V and 1 base at J, with 10 bases in the middle. CDR1 KGHSY and CDR2 FQNENV come from the germline V gene. CDR3 in DNA: TGTGCCAGCAGCCAATTTCGGGCAGGGAACACCGGGGAGCTGTTTTTT. Its protein is CASSQFRAGNTGELFF.

The chain is built from TRBV28 and TRBJ2-7; TRBD2 might be the D (6 bases). The CDR3 consists of 12 residues. The germline gives CDR1 MDHEN, CDR2 SYDVKM. The V end was cut by 8 bases, the J end by 7 bases, with 15 bases between. As DNA, the CDR3 is TGTGCCAGCCGTGGCCCGGGACTGGAGCAGTACTTC. It yields the protein CASRGPGLEQYF.

This clone came up a few times. The rearrangement links TRBV6-5 to TRBJ1-2; possibly TRBD1 for D (5 bases). Looked up from germline, CDR1 is MNHEY and CDR2 is SVGAGI. The CDR3 runs 15 residues. The germline V and J ends were trimmed by 7 bases and 3 bases, with 18 bases remaining between them. In DNA form, the CDR3 reads TGTGCCAGCACCTTGGGGCTCGAGACCTACTATGGCTACACCTTC. Residues: CASTLGLETYYGYTF.

There are a few counts of this clone. This rearrangement joins TRBV7-2 to TRBJ2-1; 8 bases match TRBD1. CDR1 and CDR2 (germline): SGHTA, FQGNSA. This CDR3 comprises 14 residues. V was clipped by 1 base and J by 6 bases; unmatched bases: 2. CDR3 residues: CASSLGQGFNEQFF. CDR3 in DNA: TGTGCCAGCAGCTTAGGACAGGGGTTCAATGAGCAGTTCTTC.

The J gene is TRBJ2-1, the V gene TRBV4-2; TRBD2 matches 8 bases. The CDR3 totals 17 residues. V was clipped by 0 bases and J by 10 bases; unmatched bases: 14. CDR1 and CDR2 from the germline V gene are LGHNA and YNFKEQ. The CDR3 here is CASSQDRSGLGLTEQFF. For the CDR3, the DNA is TGTGCCAGCAGCCAAGATAGGTCGGGACTAGGGCTAACGGAGCAGTTCTTC.

Notes on this clone: The same CDR3 also results from other DNA sequences found in this sample. The V gene is TRBV9, the J gene TRBJ2-3; possibly TRBD1 for D (5 bases). The CDR3 loop spans 15 amino acids. CDR1 is SGDLS, CDR2 YYNGEE, per germline. Between the trimmed V and J ends, which lost 0 bases and 0 bases, there was a span of 8 bases. CDR3 loop: CASSVGQGSTDTQYF. In DNA, the CDR3 is TGTGCCAGCAGCGTAGGGCAGGGAAGCACAGATACGCAGTATTTT.

This clone was detected a few times. Relative to the germline gene, one junction end is altered; a read error may explain this. The chain carries TRBV7-7 and TRBJ1-1; D is perhaps TRBD1 (5 bases). CDR1 is SSHAT and CDR2 is FNYEAQ in the germline V gene (reference sequence). The CDR3 contains 15 residues. The CDR3 region is CASSPHGGVNTEAFF. In DNA form, the CDR3 reads TGTGCTAGCAGCCCCCATGGAGGGGTGAACACTGAAGCTTTCTTT.

The CDR3 DNA sequence: TGTGCCAGCCACTCCAACTCCGAGCAGTACTTC. Translated: CASHSNSEQYF. V usage is TRBV27 and J usage is TRBJ2-7, with D unresolved. Trimming took off 8 bases at V and 6 bases at J, with 11 bases between the two ends. Germline assignment: CDR1 MNHEY and CDR2 SMNVEV (reference sequence). This CDR3 has 11 residues.

In its sample, this clone was seen a few times. The V gene is TRBV7-3, the J gene TRBJ1-1; weak D call: TRBD1 (5 bases). V was shortened by 2 bases and J by 4 bases, with 8 bases between the two germline ends. This CDR3 region has 13 residues. Germline V lookup: CDR1 SGHTA, CDR2 FQGTGA. The CDR3 DNA is TGTGCCAGCAGCTTAGGGGGAAGCACTGAAGCTTTCTTT. This codes for CASSLGGSTEAFF.

In this sample, this clone turned up a few times. The chain employs TRBV19 and TRBJ2-2, with 8 bases fitting TRBD2. V lost 6 bases, J lost 1 base, and 10 bases stayed unmatched. The CDR3 runs to 17 residues. CDR1 is LNHDA, CDR2 SQIVND, per germline (reference sequence). The CDR3 reads CASRSWPSGLNTGELFF. The CDR3 coding sequence is TGTGCCAGTAGATCCTGGCCTAGCGGGCTGAACACCGGGGAGCTGTTTTTT. Full variable domain (remainder filled in from reference TRBV19 and TRBJ2-2): DGGITQSPKYLFRKEGQNVTLSCEQNLNHDAMYWYRQDPGQGLRLIYYSQIVNDFQKGDIAEGYSVSREKKESFPLTVTSAQKNPTAFYLCASRSWPSGLNTGELFFGEGSRLTVL.

CDR3: CSVAGRLFFEAFF. The CDR3 DNA reads as TGCAGCGTTGCGGGCAGACTTTTTTTTGAAGCTTTCTTT. The chain has TRBV29-1 and TRBJ1-1; D ambiguous. There are 13 residues in the CDR3. Trimming took 4 bases from V and 7 from J, leaving 16 bases between them. The germline CDR1 and CDR2 sequences are SQVTM and ANQGSEA.

V and J are TRBV6-5 and TRBJ2-1, with D maybe TRBD2 (6 bases). Trimming removed 8 bases at V and 0 bases at J, with 8 bases between. The germline CDR1 and CDR2 sequences are MNHEY and SVGAGI. The CDR3 runs 13 residues. CDR3 DNA sequence: TGTGCCAGCCTGGGGGGCTCCTACAATGAGCAGTTCTTC. Amino acids: CASLGGSYNEQFF.

The chain employs TRBV13 and TRBJ1-2; D unresolved. CDR1 and CDR2 from the germline V gene are PRHDT and FYEKMQ (reference sequence). The CDR3 has 15 amino acids. Trimming took 5 bases from V and 4 from J, leaving 17 bases between them. The CDR3 DNA is TGTGCCAGCAGCCAAACTGTTGGAGTGAGCTATGGCTACACCTTC. It encodes CASSQTVGVSYGYTF.

The V call is TRBV25-1, the J call TRBJ1-3; unclear D gene. Germline CDR1 reads MGHDK; CDR2 reads SYGVNS. This CDR3 has 14 amino acids. V dropped 3 bases and J dropped 3 bases, with 9 bases sitting between them. This CDR3 is CASSDSSGGNTIYF. DNA for the CDR3: TGTGCCAGCAGTGATAGCAGTGGTGGAAACACCATATATTTT.

The V and J genes are TRBV29-1 and TRBJ1-5; D gene uncertain. CDR3 length equals 13 residues. Germline CDR1 reads SQVTM; CDR2 reads ANQGSEA. V dropped 7 bases and J dropped 3 bases, with 13 bases sitting between them. Here the CDR3 reads CSALWGTNQPQHF. The CDR3 coding sequence is TGCAGCGCCCTTTGGGGTACCAATCAGCCCCAGCATTTT. The full variable domain, completed using reference TRBV29-1 and TRBJ1-5, is SAVISQKPSRDICQRGTSLTIQCQVDSQVTMMFWYRQQPGQSLTLIATANQGSEATYESGFVIDKFPISRPNLTFSTLTVSNMSPEDSSIYLCSALWGTNQPQHFGDGTRLSIL.